The 4 T cell receptor beta chains in this list originate from one sample, sequenced in a study of Graves' ophthalmopathy and Graves' hyperthyroidism. RNA transcripts were the template, and TCR beta CDR3 regions were amplified from them. Scientists carried out first-round RT-PCR using HTBI primers and then a second-round multiplex PCR. A single record per CDR3 protein comes from TCRdb applying MiXCR to the multiplex PCR reads. The sample has some 170,000 distinct CDR3 sequences, 39% seen once; the top ten hold 8% to 9.5%. Sequencing input: peripheral blood. Receptors were obtained from a man aged 25-40 years with Graves' ophthalmopathy.

This clonotype was seen many times. The rearrangement joins TRBV7-3 to TRBJ2-7; TRBD1 aligns across 7 bases. The trim removed 5 bases at V and 2 bases at J, leaving 6 bases unmatched. The CDR3 spans 14 residues. Looked up from germline, CDR1 is SGHTA and CDR2 is FQGTGA. The CDR3 loop is CASSLGQPPYEQYF. CDR3 nucleotide sequence: TGTGCCAGCAGCCTGGGACAGCCTCCCTACGAGCAGTACTTC.

This clonotype was observed a few times. V and J are TRBV13 and TRBJ1-6; maybe TRBD1 (5 bases). Trimming stripped 5 bases from V and 14 bases from J, with 16 bases between. The CDR3 contains 13 residues. Germline V gives CDR1 PRHDT, CDR2 FYEKMQ (reference sequence). CDR3 protein: CASSAGANKALHF. The CDR3 DNA sequence: TGTGCCAGCAGCGCCGGGGCTAACAAGGCCCTCCACTTT.

This sequence joins TRBV2 and TRBJ2-7; D gene unclear. V lost 2 bases to trimming and J lost 2 bases, with 10 bases between them. Looked up from germline, CDR1 is SNHLY and CDR2 is FYNNEI. The CDR3 runs to 14 residues. The CDR3 is CASSERQAAYEQYF. In DNA form, the CDR3 reads TGTGCCAGCAGTGAACGCCAGGCGGCCTACGAGCAGTACTTC.

This clonotype was seen at least ten times. The genes are TRBV12-5 and TRBJ1-1; D possibly corresponds to TRBD1 (6 bases). Looked up from germline, CDR1 is LGHNT and CDR2 is FRNRAP. The CDR3 is 15 residues long. V lost 5 bases to trimming and J lost 2 bases, with 15 bases between them. CDR3 sequence: CASGRLAGGNTEAFF. The CDR3 DNA sequence: TGTGCTAGTGGTAGGTTGGCGGGGGGCAACACTGAAGCTTTCTTT.